This T cell receptor beta chain comes out of a study of a mutant IDH1 vaccine in newly diagnosed glioma. Study information: Eight vaccinations were given in weeks 1, 3, 5, 7, 11, 15, 19 and 23. With temozolomide cycles, or 4-6 weeks after radiotherapy alone, vaccination was started.

Comments on this clone: Its matching antigen is unknown.

Here immunoSEQ multiplex PCR was the method, and the copy in TCRdb shows in-frame clones only, minus some. The data hold 65,000 or so clones, with approximately 84% observed a single time. Time point denoted: week 23, last vaccination. Each vaccine dose was 300 ug of mutant IDH1 20-mer peptide, with topical imiquimod. Those who donated had recent WHO grade 3 or 4 IDH1-mutant, ATRX-lost astrocytomas. In germline, CDR1 is MNHNS, CDR2 SASEGT. V shed 10 bases and J 6 bases; nucleotides not matched to a gene: 14. This CDR3 region has 14 residues. J is TRBJ1-2 and V is TRBV6-1; the match to TRBD1 covers 7 bases. The sequenced sample was PBMCs, obtained from a glioma patient whose treatment included an IDH1 peptide vaccine. The source is a man aged 25-45 years with glioma. The CDR3 DNA follows: TGTGCCATATCCTCACGCCGGCAGGGGGATGGCTACACCTTC. It translates to CAISSRRQGDGYTF.